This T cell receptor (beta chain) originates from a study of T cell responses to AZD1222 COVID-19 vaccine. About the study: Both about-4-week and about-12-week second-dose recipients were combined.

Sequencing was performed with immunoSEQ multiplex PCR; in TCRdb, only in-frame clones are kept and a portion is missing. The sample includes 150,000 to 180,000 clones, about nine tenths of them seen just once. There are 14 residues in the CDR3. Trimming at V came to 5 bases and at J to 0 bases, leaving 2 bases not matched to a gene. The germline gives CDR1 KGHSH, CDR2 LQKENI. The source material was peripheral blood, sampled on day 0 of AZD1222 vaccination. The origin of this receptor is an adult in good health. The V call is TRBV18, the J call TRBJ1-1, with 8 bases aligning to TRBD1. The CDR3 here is CASSDRGLNTEAFF. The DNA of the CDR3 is TGTGCCAGCTCAGACAGGGGTCTGAACACTGAAGCTTTCTTT. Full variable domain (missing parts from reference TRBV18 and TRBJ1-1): NAGVMQNPRHLVRRRGQEARLRCSPMKGHSHVYWYRQLPEEGLKFMVYLQKENIIDESGMPKERFSAEFPKEGPSILRIQQVVRGDSAAYFCASSDRGLNTEAFFGQGTRLTVV.